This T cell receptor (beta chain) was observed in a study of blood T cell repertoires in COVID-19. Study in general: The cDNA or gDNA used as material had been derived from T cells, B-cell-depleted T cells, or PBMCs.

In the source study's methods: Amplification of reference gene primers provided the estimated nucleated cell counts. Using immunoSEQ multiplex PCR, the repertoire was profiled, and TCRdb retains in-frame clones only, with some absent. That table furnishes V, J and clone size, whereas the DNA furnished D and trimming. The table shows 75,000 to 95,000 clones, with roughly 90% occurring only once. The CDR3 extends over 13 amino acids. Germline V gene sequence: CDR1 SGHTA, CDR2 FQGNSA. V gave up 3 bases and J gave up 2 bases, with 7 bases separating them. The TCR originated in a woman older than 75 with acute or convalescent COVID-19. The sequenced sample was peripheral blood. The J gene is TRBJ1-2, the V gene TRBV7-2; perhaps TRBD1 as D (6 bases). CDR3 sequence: CASSFDRNYGYTF. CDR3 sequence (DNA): TGTGCCAGCAGCTTCGACAGGAACTATGGCTACACCTTC.